This T cell receptor (beta chain) comes out of a study of blood T cell repertoires in COVID-19. Study-wide context: Samples came from the United States, Italy and Spain, spanning acute and convalescent COVID-19. PBMCs, B-cell-depleted T cells, or T cells were the source of the cDNA or gDNA that made up the material.

Original processing methods: Amplification of reference gene primers provided the estimated nucleated cell counts. Repertoires were generated with immunoSEQ multiplex PCR, while TCRdb's copy carries only in-frame clones and drops some. V, J and clone size derive from that table, while D and trimming were established from the DNA sequence. The sample records around 56,000 clones, 80% to 95% being singletons. J gave up 4 bases and V 4 bases, and 17 bases lay outside the gene matches. CDR1 SGHTS and CDR2 YDEGEE come from the germline V gene. The CDR3 runs to 19 residues. The chain has TRBV5-8 and TRBJ2-1, with TRBD1 matching 10 bases. The sample taken for sequencing was peripheral blood. The TCR sequence derives from a man aged 80 or over with acute or convalescent COVID-19. The CDR3 region is CASSLRTGGRGALYNEQFF. In DNA form, the CDR3 reads TGTGCCAGCAGCCTGAGGACAGGGGGGCGGGGGGCCCTGTACAATGAGCAGTTCTTC.